This T cell receptor beta chain is from a study of blood T cell repertoires in COVID-19. The overall study: Italy, Spain and the United States were the sources of the convalescent and acute COVID-19 samples. Nucleic acid was either cDNA or gDNA, and it came from T cells, B-cell-depleted T cells, or PBMCs.

This CDR3 contains 13 residues. Germline lookup yields CDR1 SGHRS and CDR2 YFSETQ. Trimming took off 2 bases at V and 3 bases at J, with 8 bases between the two ends. In the source study's methods: Estimates of nucleated cell counts were drawn from the amplification of reference gene primers. Sequencing was performed with immunoSEQ multiplex PCR; in TCRdb, only in-frame clones are kept and a portion is missing. Clone size and the V and J calls come from that table; the DNA yielded D and trimming. The sample has over 250,000 clones; 83% are singletons. The sequenced sample consisted of peripheral blood. The V and J genes are TRBV5-1 and TRBJ2-5; D not resolved. The receptor was derived from a woman between 45 and 65 years old who had recovered from COVID-19. The DNA of the CDR3 is TGCGCCAGCAGCTTTCCCTCTGAAGAGACCCAGTACTTC. Translating it yields CASSFPSEETQYF. The full variable domain, with the rest looked up from reference TRBV5-1 and TRBJ2-5, is KAGVTQTPRYLIKTRGQQVTLSCSPISGHRSVSWYQQTPGQGLQFLFEYFSETQRNKGNFPGRFSGRQFSNSRSEMNVSTLELGDSALYLCASSFPSEETQYFGPGTRLLVL.